These 19 T cell receptor beta chains share one sample of origin, sequenced in a study of beta chain features in type 1 diabetes. The sequenced template was cDNA made from the entire isolated RNA. TCRdb's table, derived via immunoSEQ multiplex PCR, lists solely in-frame clones and lacks some. The sample shows hundreds of thousands of clones, around 15% of them seen only once. Sequencing input: naive CD4+ T cells from blood. Receptors originate from a man aged 18 to 29 in good health.

The genes are TRBV5-1 and TRBJ2-1; 8 bases are shared with TRBD2. The CDR3 is made up of 16 amino acids. CDR1 SGHRS and CDR2 YFSETQ come from the germline V gene. V gave up 0 bases and J gave up 3 bases; unmatched junction bases: 5. This chain's CDR3 is CASSLEPSGYYNEQFF. The CDR3 coding sequence is TGCGCCAGCAGCTTGGAGCCTAGCGGGTACTACAATGAGCAGTTCTTC.

This clone has a count of ten or more. Different DNA sequences within this sample yield the same CDR3. This chain links TRBV29-1 with TRBJ2-1; 7 positions agree with TRBD1. V lost 5 bases and J lost 4; bases outside the gene matches: 2. Germline values: CDR1 SQVTM, CDR2 ANQGSEA. The CDR3 is made up of 12 amino acids. In nucleotides, the CDR3 is TGCAGCGTTAGACAGGGTTACAATGAGCAGTTCTTC. This codes for CSVRQGYNEQFF.

This clone has more than one count but fewer than ten. This chain links TRBV4-3 with TRBJ2-7; weak D call: TRBD1 (6 bases). Germline V lookup: CDR1 LGHNA, CDR2 YSLEER. The CDR3 is 15 amino acids. Trimming cost V 3 bases and J 5 bases, with 17 bases left between them. Written as DNA, the CDR3 is TGCGCCAGCAGCCACGTCCGACAGGTTCTTAACGAGCAGTACTTC. Translating gives CASSHVRQVLNEQYF.

A word on this clone: This may be a read error: a much more frequent sequence differs by one nucleotide. The sample carries other DNA sequences with the same CDR3. The CDR3 sequence is CASSRDSYEQYF. Written as DNA, the CDR3 is TGTGCCAGCAGCCGGGACAGTTACGAGCAGTACTTC. This chain links TRBV6-5 with TRBJ2-7; 7 positions agree with TRBD1. CDR1 and CDR2 (germline): MNHEY, SVGAGI. This CDR3 region has 12 residues. Trimming took 6 bases from V and 4 from J; bases not matched to a gene: 3.

V gene TRBV10-3 combines with J gene TRBJ2-1, with D uncertain. The CDR3 spans 15 residues. The V end lost 6 bases, the J end lost 0 bases, and 12 bases lay between the germline ends. CDR1 and CDR2 from the germline V gene are ENHRY and SYGVKD. The CDR3 nucleotides are TGTGCCATCAGGCTAGGAACCAGCTCCTACAATGAGCAGTTCTTC. The encoded protein is CAIRLGTSSYNEQFF.

The table lists this clone with a few counts. The CDR3 DNA sequence: TGTGCCAGCAGTGGTTTTAGGGACAGGAGCTTCCACGAGCAGTACTTC. Translating it yields CASSGFRDRSFHEQYF. J is TRBJ2-7 and V is TRBV2; 8 bases line up with TRBD1. The CDR3 runs 16 residues. CDR1 is SNHLY, CDR2 FYNNEI, per germline. V shed 4 bases, J shed 5 bases, and the junction held 13 bases outside the gene matches.

The V and J genes are TRBV7-9 and TRBJ1-2; 12 bases are a match to TRBD1. Unmatched junction bases numbered 8, after V lost 4 bases and J lost 5 bases. CDR1 is SEHNR and CDR2 is FQNEAQ in the germline V gene (reference sequence). This CDR3 spans 16 amino acids. CDR3 loop: CASSWGQGAVSYGYTF. The CDR3 nucleotides are TGTGCCAGCAGCTGGGGACAGGGGGCGGTATCATATGGCTACACCTTC.

This clone was observed a handful of times. This chain connects TRBV14 to TRBJ2-7, with D uncertain. Germline CDR1 and CDR2: SGHDN and FVKESK. The V end lost 4 bases, the J end lost 2 bases, and 12 bases lay between the germline ends. CDR3 length equals 14 residues. The chain's CDR3 is CASSRYELPYEQYF. CDR3 coding DNA: TGTGCCAGCAGCCGTTACGAGCTCCCCTACGAGCAGTACTTC.

This chain joins TRBV15 and TRBJ1-2, with D possibly being TRBD1 (5 bases). Germline V gives CDR1 LNHNV, CDR2 YYDKDF (reference sequence). The CDR3 extends over 14 amino acids. V dropped 2 bases and J dropped 2 bases, with 9 bases sitting between them. The CDR3 loop is CATSRRQQNYGYTF. The CDR3 region has the DNA TGTGCCACCAGCAGAAGACAGCAAAACTATGGCTACACCTTC.

The rearrangement links TRBV5-4 to TRBJ1-1; D is possibly TRBD1 (5 bases). Germline V lookup: CDR1 SGHNT, CDR2 YYREEE (reference sequence). CDR3 size: 14 residues. V was trimmed by 1 base and J by 3 bases, leaving 10 bases between them. CDR3 nucleotide sequence: TGTGCCAGCAGCTTGCAACAGGTCCACACTGAAGCTTTCTTT. This gives the protein CASSLQQVHTEAFF.

This clone was seen only a few times. The chain joins TRBV4-2 to TRBJ1-1, with no clear D. The CDR3 has 13 residues. CDR1 is LGHNA and CDR2 is YNFKEQ in the germline V gene. The germline V and J ends were trimmed by 4 bases and 0 bases, with 6 bases remaining between them. The CDR3 region is CASSPRMNTEAFF. CDR3 nucleotide sequence: TGTGCCAGCAGCCCTCGGATGAACACTGAAGCTTTCTTT.

This clone came up a few times. V usage is TRBV27 and J usage is TRBJ1-5, with D possibly matching TRBD1 (5 bases). The CDR3 covers 15 residues. V was cut by 1 base and J by 3 bases, with 10 bases left in between. CDR1 is MNHEY, CDR2 SMNVEV, per germline (reference sequence). The CDR3 sequence: CASSLLPGLNQPQHF. The DNA for the CDR3 is TGTGCCAGCAGTTTATTGCCGGGACTCAATCAGCCCCAGCATTTT.

The rearrangement links TRBV28 to TRBJ2-2; D is unclear. Germline values: CDR1 MDHEN, CDR2 SYDVKM. V lost 6 bases and J lost 6, with 8 bases in between. This CDR3 has 12 residues. CDR3 sequence reads: CASSLVSGELFF. The CDR3 coding sequence is TGTGCCAGCAGCCTAGTTTCCGGGGAGCTGTTTTTT.

This clone has more than one count but fewer than ten. V and J are TRBV28 and TRBJ2-1; the D gene is possibly TRBD2 (6 bases). CDR1 is MDHEN and CDR2 is SYDVKM in the germline V gene. V lost 5 bases, J lost 6 bases, and 11 bases lay in between. The CDR3 is 13 residues long. Written as DNA, the CDR3 is TGTGCCAGCAGTGCGGGGAATGTCAATGAGCAGTTCTTC. Encoded protein: CASSAGNVNEQFF.

Only a few counts were recorded for this clone. This sequence joins TRBV2 and TRBJ1-1, with 10 bases matching TRBD1. Germline trimming cut 5 bases from V and 0 bases from J; bases unmatched to any gene: 9. The germline gives CDR1 SNHLY, CDR2 FYNNEI. The CDR3 is 17 residues long. CDR3 residues: CASSPGQGGRMNTEAFF. The CDR3 bases are TGTGCCAGCAGTCCCGGACAGGGGGGTCGTATGAACACTGAAGCTTTCTTT.

The table lists this clone with a few counts. This sequence joins TRBV4-3 and TRBJ2-3, with D perhaps TRBD2 (5 bases). The CDR3 is made up of 14 amino acids. Germline V gene data show CDR1 as LGHNA and CDR2 as YSLEER. V was clipped by 0 bases and J by 6 bases, with 10 bases between them. The CDR3 spells CASSQDEAADTQYF. Here the CDR3 DNA reads TGCGCCAGCAGCCAAGACGAAGCGGCCGATACGCAGTATTTT.

V and J are TRBV11-2 and TRBJ2-3; D is unresolved. CDR1 and CDR2 (germline): SGHAT, FQNNGV. Trimming cost V 3 bases and J 2 bases, with 18 bases left between them. The CDR3 is 17 amino acids. The CDR3 spells CASSFIPVLAATDTQYF. In DNA form, the CDR3 reads TGTGCCAGCAGCTTTATACCGGTTCTTGCAGCCACAGATACGCAGTATTTT.

This clone occurred a few times. The V call is TRBV5-1, the J call TRBJ2-7; 10 positions agree with TRBD2. Germline V lookup: CDR1 SGHRS, CDR2 YFSETQ. V gave up 0 bases and J gave up 6 bases; unmatched junction bases: 6. This CDR3 is built from 15 residues. The CDR3 loop is CASSLVGLAGAEQYF. The DNA for the CDR3 is TGCGCCAGCAGCTTGGTGGGGCTAGCGGGAGCCGAGCAGTACTTC. Variable domain in full (rest from reference TRBV5-1 and TRBJ2-7): KAGVTQTPRYLIKTRGQQVTLSCSPISGHRSVSWYQQTPGQGLQFLFEYFSETQRNKGNFPGRFSGRQFSNSRSEMNVSTLELGDSALYLCASSLVGLAGAEQYFGPGTRLTVT.

The chain is built from TRBV5-6 and TRBJ1-2; D is undetermined. The V gene's germline CDR1 is SGHDT and CDR2 YYEEEE. The CDR3 totals 14 residues. Trimming removed 4 bases at V and 6 bases at J, with 16 bases between. CDR3 in amino acids: CASSLLLGRNGYTF. Written as DNA, the CDR3 is TGTGCCAGCAGCCTCCTGTTAGGGAGGAATGGCTACACCTTC.